These 15 T cell receptor beta chains were sequenced from one sample in a study of human T cells and chemical hapten exposure. TCRdb re-derived calls from the RACE reads in MiXCR, one entry per CDR3 protein. The top ten clones hold about 8.2% of a sample with around 300,000 distinct CDR3 sequences, over 5% of them seen once. Time point meaning: pre-sensitization, week 0. Treatment described: therapeutic diphenylcyclopropenone sensitization with weekly scalp DPC. The specimen comprised whole blood, sampled in connection with sensitization to the hapten diphenylcyclopropenone (DPC). Source of these receptors: a woman younger than 30 with alopecia areata. Some clones in this sample may be carry-over from other donors' samples.

The genes are TRBV6-2 or TRBV6-3 and TRBJ1-5; D is uncertain. Trimming left V 3 bases short and J 4 bases short, with 10 bases between. Germline V gives CDR1 MNHEY, CDR2 SVGEGT. The CDR3 runs 14 residues. This chain's CDR3 is CASSYFQGNQPQHF. CDR3 nucleotides: TGTGCCAGCAGTTATTTCCAAGGGAATCAGCCCCAGCATTTT.

This clonotype has at least ten counts. This chain joins TRBV7-9 and TRBJ1-6; D is perhaps TRBD1 (5 bases). The germline V and J ends were trimmed by 4 bases and 0 bases, with 7 bases remaining between them. There are 15 residues in the CDR3. The germline V gene has CDR1 SEHNR and CDR2 FQNEAQ (reference sequence). The CDR3 nucleotides are TGTGCCAGCAGCTGGGGCAGCTCCTATAATTCACCCCTCCACTTT. It specifies CASSWGSSYNSPLHF.

This clonotype was observed a handful of times. V gene TRBV18 combines with J gene TRBJ2-7; D possibly corresponds to TRBD1 (6 bases). The CDR3 loop spans 13 amino acids. Germline-derived CDR1 and CDR2 are KGHSH and LQKENI. V was trimmed by 3 bases and J by 5 bases, leaving 11 bases between them. Written as DNA, the CDR3 is TGTGCCAGCTCACCCCGTCGGGACAACGAGCAGTACTTC. Its translation is CASSPRRDNEQYF.

Many counts were recorded for this clonotype. The chain employs TRBV7-9 and TRBJ2-5; D remains ambiguous. Trimming took off 5 bases at V and 5 bases at J, with 15 bases between the two ends. This CDR3 contains 14 residues. Germline values: CDR1 SEHNR, CDR2 FQNEAQ (reference sequence). The DNA of the CDR3 is TGTGCCAGCAGCCTGGTCCGCGACCTGGAGACCCAGTACTTC. Translation gives CASSLVRDLETQYF.

The chain is built from TRBV7-9 and TRBJ1-5; 8 nucleotides agree with TRBD1. With 5 bases clipped from V and 0 bases from J, the junction kept 6 bases outside the gene matches. Germline CDR1 reads SEHNR; CDR2 reads FQNEAQ (reference sequence). The CDR3 is 16 residues long. The CDR3 sequence is CASSAIQGGSNQPQHF. DNA for the CDR3: TGTGCCAGCAGCGCAATACAGGGGGGTAGCAATCAGCCCCAGCATTTT.

The table lists this clonotype with many counts. This rearrangement joins TRBV3-1 to TRBJ2-5, with a weak D call TRBD2 (5 bases). Deletions cut 0 bases from V and 1 base from J, with 9 bases between. This CDR3 is built from 15 residues. Germline CDR1 and CDR2: LGHDT and YNNKEL (reference sequence). The chain's CDR3 is CASSQDGESQETQYF. The CDR3 DNA reads as TGTGCCAGCAGCCAAGATGGGGAGAGCCAAGAGACCCAGTACTTC.

This rearrangement joins TRBV12-3 or TRBV12-4 to TRBJ2-1; 8 nucleotides agree with TRBD2. The V gene end was trimmed by 3 bases and the J gene end by 3 bases; junction bases not matched to a gene: 10. The CDR3 is made up of 17 amino acids. CDR3 DNA sequence: TGTGCCAGCAGTTTGGGTACGGGACTAGTACTCTACAATGAGCAGTTCTTC. Its translation is CASSLGTGLVLYNEQFF.

A few counts support this clonotype. V is TRBV5-1 and J is TRBJ1-1; D gene ambiguous. Germline V gene sequence: CDR1 SGHRS, CDR2 YFSETQ. V gave up 4 bases and J gave up 0 bases, with 10 bases separating them. There are 14 residues in the CDR3. The DNA for the CDR3 is TGCGCCAGCAGCATGGACGGTATGAACACTGAAGCTTTCTTT. This translates into CASSMDGMNTEAFF.

This clonotype appeared a few times. This chain joins TRBV7-2 and TRBJ2-1; tentative D call: TRBD1 (6 bases). V shed 5 bases and J shed 8 bases, with 10 bases lying between them. CDR1 is SGHTA and CDR2 is FQGNSA in the germline V gene. The length of the CDR3 is 12 residues. The DNA of the CDR3 is TGTGCCAGCAGCCAGGGGTGGTATGAGCAGTTCTTC. Residues: CASSQGWYEQFF.

Ten or more counts support this clonotype. The rearrangement uses TRBV28 and TRBJ2-6; TRBD1 might be the D (6 bases). V shed 6 bases and J shed 1 base, with 16 bases lying between them. From germline, CDR1 is MDHEN and CDR2 SYDVKM. CDR3 size: 17 residues. CDR3 sequence: CASSGGQSSSGANVLTF. DNA for the CDR3: TGTGCCAGCAGCGGTGGACAGTCAAGTTCTGGGGCCAACGTCCTGACTTTC.

Of note for this clonotype: With a much larger clone just one base away, this may be a read error. The chain is built from TRBV6-4 and TRBJ2-7; no reliable D call. CDR1 and CDR2 (germline): MRHNA, SNTAGT. The CDR3 is 14 amino acids. The CDR3 loop is CASSEMGTFYEQCF. CDR3 sequence (DNA): TGTGCCAGCAGTGAGATGGGAACCTTCTACGAGCAGTGCTTC.

This clonotype was detected many times. The CDR3 is CASSLSETGAEAFF. The CDR3 DNA sequence: TGTGCCAGCAGTTTATCGGAAACAGGGGCTGAAGCTTTCTTT. This sequence joins TRBV27 and TRBJ1-1; TRBD1 agrees at 7 bases. Germline trimming cut 0 bases from V and 6 bases from J; bases unmatched to any gene: 4. CDR1 and CDR2 from the germline V gene are MNHEY and SMNVEV (reference sequence). The CDR3 has 14 residues.

Many counts were recorded for this clonotype. V usage is TRBV13 and J usage is TRBJ2-3; the D is unclear. From germline, CDR1 is PRHDT and CDR2 FYEKMQ (reference sequence). The CDR3 has 14 amino acids. V lost 5 bases and J lost 3, with 12 bases in between. CDR3 residues: CASSRQEGTDTQYF. The CDR3, as DNA: TGTGCCAGCAGCCGCCAAGAAGGAACAGATACGCAGTATTTT.

This clonotype was seen more than once but under ten times. The rearrangement joins TRBV13 to TRBJ2-7, with unresolved D. Per germline, CDR1 PRHDT and CDR2 FYEKMQ (reference sequence). V was clipped by 9 bases and J by 6 bases, with 18 bases between them. The CDR3 has 13 residues. The CDR3 DNA reads as TGTGCCAGGAGCAAAGTGGGCCATTCCGAGCAGTACTTC. Translation gives CARSKVGHSEQYF.

This clonotype has a handful of counts. The chain uses TRBV7-2 and TRBJ2-2; no definite D call. The length of the CDR3 is 14 residues. CDR1 is SGHTA, CDR2 FQGNSA, per germline. Trimming pared 7 bases from V and 1 base from J, leaving 10 bases between. The CDR3 reads CASTAEWNTGELFF. The CDR3 DNA sequence: TGTGCCAGCACCGCCGAGTGGAACACCGGGGAGCTGTTTTTT.